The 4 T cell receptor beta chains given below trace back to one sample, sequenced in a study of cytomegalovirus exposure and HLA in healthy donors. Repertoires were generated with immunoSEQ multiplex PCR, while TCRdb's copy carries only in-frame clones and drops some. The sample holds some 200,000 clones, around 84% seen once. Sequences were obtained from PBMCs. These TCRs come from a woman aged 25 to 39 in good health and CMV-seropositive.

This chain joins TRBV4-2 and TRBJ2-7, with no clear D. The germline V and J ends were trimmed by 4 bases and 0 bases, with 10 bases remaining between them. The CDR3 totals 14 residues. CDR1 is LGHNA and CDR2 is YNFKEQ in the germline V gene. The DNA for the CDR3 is TGTGCCAGCAGCCCGAACATGTACTCCTACGAGCAGTACTTC. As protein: CASSPNMYSYEQYF.

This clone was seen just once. CDR3 loop: CASSLGEGVDEQFF. The CDR3 DNA reads as TGTGCCAGCAGTCTGGGGGAGGGCGTCGATGAGCAGTTCTTC. The chain couples TRBV11-3 to TRBJ2-1; TRBD2 agrees at 7 bases. The CDR3 totals 14 residues. V gave up 6 bases and J gave up 8 bases; unmatched junction bases: 10. Germline values: CDR1 SGHNT, CDR2 YENEEA.

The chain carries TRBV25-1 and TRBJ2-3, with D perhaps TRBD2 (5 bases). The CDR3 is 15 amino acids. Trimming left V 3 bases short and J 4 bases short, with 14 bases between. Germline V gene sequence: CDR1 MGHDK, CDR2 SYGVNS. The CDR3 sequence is CASSDPSAGADTQYF. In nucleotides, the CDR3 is TGTGCCAGCAGTGATCCTTCGGCGGGCGCAGATACGCAGTATTTT.

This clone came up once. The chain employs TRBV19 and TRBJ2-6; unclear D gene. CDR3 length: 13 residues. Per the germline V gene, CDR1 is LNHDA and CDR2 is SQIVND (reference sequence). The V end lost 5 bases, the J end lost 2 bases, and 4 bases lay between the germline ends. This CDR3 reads CASSQTGANVLTF. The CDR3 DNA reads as TGTGCCAGTAGTCAGACTGGGGCCAACGTCCTGACTTTC.